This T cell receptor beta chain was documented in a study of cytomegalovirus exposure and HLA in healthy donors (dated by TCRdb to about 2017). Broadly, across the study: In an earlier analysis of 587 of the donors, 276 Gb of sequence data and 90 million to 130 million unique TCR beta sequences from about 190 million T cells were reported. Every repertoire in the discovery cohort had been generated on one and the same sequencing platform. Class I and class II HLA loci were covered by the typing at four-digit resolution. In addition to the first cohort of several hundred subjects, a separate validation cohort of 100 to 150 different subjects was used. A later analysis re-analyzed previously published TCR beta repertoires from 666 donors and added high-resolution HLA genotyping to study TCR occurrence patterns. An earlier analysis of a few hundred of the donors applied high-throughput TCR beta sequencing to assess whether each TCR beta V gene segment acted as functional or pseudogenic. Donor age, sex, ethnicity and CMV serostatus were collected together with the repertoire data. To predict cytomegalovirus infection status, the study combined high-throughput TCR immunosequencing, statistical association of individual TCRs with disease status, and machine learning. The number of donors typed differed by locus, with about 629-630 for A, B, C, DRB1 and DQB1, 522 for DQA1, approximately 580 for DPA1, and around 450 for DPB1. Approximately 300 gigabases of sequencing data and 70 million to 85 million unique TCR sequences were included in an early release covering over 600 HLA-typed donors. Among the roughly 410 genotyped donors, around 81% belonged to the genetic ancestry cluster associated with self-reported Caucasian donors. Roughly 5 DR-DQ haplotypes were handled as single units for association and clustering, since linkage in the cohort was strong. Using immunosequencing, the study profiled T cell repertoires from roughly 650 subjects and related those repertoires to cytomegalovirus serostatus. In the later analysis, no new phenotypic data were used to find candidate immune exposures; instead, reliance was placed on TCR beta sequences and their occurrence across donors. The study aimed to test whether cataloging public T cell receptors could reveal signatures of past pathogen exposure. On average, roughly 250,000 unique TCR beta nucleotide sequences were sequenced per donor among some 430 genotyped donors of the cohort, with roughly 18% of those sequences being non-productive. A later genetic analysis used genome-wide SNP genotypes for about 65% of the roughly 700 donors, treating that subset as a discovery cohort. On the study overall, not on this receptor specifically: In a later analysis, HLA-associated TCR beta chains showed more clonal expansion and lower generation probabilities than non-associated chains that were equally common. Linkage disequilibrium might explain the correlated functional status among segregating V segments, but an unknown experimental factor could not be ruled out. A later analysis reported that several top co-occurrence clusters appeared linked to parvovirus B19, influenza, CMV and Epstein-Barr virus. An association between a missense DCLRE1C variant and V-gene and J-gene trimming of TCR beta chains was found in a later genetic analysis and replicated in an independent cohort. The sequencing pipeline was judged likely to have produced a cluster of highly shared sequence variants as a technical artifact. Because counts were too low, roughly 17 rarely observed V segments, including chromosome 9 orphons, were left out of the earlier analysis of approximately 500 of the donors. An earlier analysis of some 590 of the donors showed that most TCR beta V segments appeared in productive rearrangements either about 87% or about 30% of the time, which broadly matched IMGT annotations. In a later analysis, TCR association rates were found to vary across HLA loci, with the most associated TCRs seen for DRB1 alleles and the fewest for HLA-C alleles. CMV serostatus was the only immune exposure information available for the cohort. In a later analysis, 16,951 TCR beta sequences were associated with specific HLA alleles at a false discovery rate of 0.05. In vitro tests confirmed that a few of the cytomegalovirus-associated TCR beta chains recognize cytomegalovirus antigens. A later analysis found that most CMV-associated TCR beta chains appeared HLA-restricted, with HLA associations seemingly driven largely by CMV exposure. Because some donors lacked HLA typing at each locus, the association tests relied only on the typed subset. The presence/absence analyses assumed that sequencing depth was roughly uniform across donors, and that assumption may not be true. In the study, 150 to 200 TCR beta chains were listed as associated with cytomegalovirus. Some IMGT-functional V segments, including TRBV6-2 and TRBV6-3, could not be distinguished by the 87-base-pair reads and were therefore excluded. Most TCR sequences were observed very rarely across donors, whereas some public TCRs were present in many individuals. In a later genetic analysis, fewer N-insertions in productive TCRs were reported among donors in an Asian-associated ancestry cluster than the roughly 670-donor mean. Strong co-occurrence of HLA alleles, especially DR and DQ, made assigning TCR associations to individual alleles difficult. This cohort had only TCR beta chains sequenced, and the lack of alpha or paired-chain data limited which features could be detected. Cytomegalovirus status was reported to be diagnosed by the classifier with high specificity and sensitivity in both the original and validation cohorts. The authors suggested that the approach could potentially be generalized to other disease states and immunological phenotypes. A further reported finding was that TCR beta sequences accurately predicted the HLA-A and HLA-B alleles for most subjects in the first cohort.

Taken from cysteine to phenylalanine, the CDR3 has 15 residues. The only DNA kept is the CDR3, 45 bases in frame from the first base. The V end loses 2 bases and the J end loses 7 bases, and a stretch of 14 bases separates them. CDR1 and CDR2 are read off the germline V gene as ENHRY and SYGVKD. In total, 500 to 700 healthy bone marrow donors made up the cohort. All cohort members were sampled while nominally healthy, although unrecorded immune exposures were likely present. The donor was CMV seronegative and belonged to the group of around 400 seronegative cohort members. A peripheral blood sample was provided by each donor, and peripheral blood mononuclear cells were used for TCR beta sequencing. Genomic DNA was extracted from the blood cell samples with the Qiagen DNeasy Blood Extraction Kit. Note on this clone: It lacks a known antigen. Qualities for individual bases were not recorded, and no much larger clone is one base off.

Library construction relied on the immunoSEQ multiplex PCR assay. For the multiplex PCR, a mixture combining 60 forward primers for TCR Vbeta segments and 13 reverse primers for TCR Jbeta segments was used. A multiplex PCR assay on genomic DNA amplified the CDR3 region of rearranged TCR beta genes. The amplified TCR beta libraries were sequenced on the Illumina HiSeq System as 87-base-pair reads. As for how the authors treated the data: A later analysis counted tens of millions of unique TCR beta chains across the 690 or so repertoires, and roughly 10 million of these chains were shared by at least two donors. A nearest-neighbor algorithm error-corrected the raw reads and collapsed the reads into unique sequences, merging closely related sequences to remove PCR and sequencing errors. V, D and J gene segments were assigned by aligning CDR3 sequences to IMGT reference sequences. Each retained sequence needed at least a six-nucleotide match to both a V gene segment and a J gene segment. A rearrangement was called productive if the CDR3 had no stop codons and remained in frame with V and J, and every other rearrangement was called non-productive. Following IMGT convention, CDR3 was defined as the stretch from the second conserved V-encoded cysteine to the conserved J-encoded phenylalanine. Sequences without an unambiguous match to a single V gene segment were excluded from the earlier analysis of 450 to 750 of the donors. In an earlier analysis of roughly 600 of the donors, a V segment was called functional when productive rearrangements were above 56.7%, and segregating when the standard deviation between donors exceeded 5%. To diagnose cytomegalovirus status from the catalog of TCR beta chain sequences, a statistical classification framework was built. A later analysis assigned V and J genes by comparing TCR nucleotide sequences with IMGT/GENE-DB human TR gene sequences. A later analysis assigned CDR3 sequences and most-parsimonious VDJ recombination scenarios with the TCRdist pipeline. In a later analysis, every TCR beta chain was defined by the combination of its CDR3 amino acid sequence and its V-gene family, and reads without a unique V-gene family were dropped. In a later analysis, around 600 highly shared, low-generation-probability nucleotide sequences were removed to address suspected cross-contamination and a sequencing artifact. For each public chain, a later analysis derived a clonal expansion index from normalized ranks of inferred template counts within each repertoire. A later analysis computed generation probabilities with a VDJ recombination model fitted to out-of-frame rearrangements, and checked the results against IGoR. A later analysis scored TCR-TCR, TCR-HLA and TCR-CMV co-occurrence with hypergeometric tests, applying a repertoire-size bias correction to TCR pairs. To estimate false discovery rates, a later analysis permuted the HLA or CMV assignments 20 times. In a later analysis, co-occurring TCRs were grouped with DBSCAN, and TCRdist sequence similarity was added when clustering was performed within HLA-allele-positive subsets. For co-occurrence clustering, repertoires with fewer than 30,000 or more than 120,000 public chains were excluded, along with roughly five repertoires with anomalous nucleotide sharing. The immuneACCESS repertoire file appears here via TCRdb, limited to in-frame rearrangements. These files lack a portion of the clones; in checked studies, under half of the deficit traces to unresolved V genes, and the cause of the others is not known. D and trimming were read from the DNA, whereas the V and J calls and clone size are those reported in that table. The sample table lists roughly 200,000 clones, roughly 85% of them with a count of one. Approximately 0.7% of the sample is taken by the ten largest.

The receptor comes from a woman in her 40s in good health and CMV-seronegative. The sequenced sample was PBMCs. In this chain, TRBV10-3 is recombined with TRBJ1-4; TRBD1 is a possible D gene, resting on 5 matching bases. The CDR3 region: CAISEIKGQGEKLFF. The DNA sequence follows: TGTGCCATCAGTGAGATTAAGGGGCAAGGTGAAAAACTGTTTTTT.